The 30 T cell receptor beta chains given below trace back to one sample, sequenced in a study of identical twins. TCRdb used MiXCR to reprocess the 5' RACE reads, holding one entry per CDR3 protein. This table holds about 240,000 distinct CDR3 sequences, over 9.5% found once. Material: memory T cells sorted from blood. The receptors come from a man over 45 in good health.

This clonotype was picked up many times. The CDR3, as DNA: TGCGCCAGCAGCCCTGGGGGGGCGTTGAACACCATATATTTT. Its translation: CASSPGGALNTIYF. This chain uses TRBV4-3 with TRBJ1-3; tentative D call: TRBD1 (6 bases). Trimming removed 4 bases at V and 7 bases at J, with 14 bases between. This CDR3 spans 14 amino acids. CDR1 is LGHNA and CDR2 is YSLEER in the germline V gene.

The CDR3 sequence is CASSSSGTALLEQYF. Here the CDR3 DNA reads TGTGCCAGCAGCTCCTCCGGGACAGCCCTACTGGAGCAGTACTTC. The chain carries TRBV7-2 and TRBJ2-7; 7 bases are a match to TRBD1. The V gene's germline CDR1 is SGHTA and CDR2 FQGNSA. This CDR3 has 15 residues. The trim removed 4 bases at V and 7 bases at J, leaving 13 bases unmatched.

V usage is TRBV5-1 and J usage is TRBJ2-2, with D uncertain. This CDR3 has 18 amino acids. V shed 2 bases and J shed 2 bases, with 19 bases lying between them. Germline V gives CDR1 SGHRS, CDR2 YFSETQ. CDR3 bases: TGCGCCAGCAGCTTTTTTTTTGGGAACCTCCAAAACACCGGGGAGCTGTTTTTT. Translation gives CASSFFFGNLQNTGELFF.

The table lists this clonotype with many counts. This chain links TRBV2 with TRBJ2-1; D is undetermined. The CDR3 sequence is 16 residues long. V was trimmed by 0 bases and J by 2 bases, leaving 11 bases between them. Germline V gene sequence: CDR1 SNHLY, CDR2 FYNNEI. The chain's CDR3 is CASSEALSRPYNEQFF. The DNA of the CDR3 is TGTGCCAGCAGTGAAGCGCTAAGCAGGCCCTACAATGAGCAGTTCTTC.

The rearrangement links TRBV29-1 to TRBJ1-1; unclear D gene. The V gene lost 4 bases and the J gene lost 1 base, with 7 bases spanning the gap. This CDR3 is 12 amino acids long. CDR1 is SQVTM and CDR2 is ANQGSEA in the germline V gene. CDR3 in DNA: TGCAGCGTTGCCAGTCAGAACACTGAAGCTTTCTTT. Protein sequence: CSVASQNTEAFF.

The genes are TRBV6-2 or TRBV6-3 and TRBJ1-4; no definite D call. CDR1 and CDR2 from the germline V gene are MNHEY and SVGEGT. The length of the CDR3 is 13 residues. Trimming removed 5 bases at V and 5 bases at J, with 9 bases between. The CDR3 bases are TGTGCCAGCAGTAACGGACGGAATGAAAAACTGTTTTTT. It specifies CASSNGRNEKLFF.

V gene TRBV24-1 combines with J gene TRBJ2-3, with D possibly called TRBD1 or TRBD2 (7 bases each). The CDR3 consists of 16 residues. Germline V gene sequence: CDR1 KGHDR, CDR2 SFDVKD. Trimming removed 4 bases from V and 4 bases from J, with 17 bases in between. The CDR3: CATSDSGGGYADTQYF. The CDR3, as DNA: TGTGCCACCAGTGACTCAGGGGGAGGGTACGCAGATACGCAGTATTTT.

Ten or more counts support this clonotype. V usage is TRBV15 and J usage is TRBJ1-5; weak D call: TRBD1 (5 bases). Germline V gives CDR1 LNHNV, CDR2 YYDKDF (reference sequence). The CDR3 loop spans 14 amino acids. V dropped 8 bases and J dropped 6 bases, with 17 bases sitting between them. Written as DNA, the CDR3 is TGTGCCACCCAAACTCAGGGTAGGAGTCAGCCCCAGCATTTT. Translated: CATQTQGRSQPQHF. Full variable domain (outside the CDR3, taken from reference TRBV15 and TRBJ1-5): DAMVIQNPRYQVTQFGKPVTLSCSQTLNHNVMYWYQQKSSQAPKLLFHYYDKDFNNEADTPDNFQSRRPNTSFCFLDIRSPGLGDTAMYLCATQTQGRSQPQHFGDGTRLSIL.

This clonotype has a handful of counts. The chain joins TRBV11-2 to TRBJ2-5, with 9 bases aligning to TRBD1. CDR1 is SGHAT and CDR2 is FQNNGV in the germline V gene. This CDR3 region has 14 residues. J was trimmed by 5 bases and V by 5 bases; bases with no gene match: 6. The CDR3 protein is CASSPQGAGETQYF. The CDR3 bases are TGTGCCAGCAGCCCACAGGGGGCTGGGGAGACCCAGTACTTC.

The CDR3 DNA is TGTGCCAGCAGCCCCAGGAGTATGCCCAACCAAGAGACCCAGTACTTC. Its translation is CASSPRSMPNQETQYF. The chain has TRBV9 and TRBJ2-5, with D unresolved. CDR1 SGDLS and CDR2 YYNGEE come from the germline V gene. This CDR3 has 16 residues. Trimming removed 4 bases from V and 0 bases from J, with 16 bases in between.

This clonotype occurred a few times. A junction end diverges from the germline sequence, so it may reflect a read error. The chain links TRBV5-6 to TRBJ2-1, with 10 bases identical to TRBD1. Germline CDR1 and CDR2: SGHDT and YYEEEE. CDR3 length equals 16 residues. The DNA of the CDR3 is TGTGCCAGCAGCTTGTCAGAAAAGATCTTGACAGGGGGCCTGAGTTTC. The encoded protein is CASSLSEKILTGGLSF.

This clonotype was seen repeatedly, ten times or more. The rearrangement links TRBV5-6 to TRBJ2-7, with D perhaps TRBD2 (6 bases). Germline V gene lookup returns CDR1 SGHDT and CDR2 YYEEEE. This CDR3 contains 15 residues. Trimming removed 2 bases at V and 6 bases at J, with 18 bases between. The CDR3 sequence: CASSFARGLVAEQYF. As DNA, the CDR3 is TGTGCCAGCAGCTTCGCGAGGGGACTCGTCGCCGAGCAGTACTTC.

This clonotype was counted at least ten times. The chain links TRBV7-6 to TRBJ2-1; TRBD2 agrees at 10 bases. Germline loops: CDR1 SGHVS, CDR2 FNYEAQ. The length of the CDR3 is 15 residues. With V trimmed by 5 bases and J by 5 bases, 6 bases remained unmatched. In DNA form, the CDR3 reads TGTGCCAGCAGCCCCAGCGGGGGGGTGCACAATGAGCAGTTCTTC. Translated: CASSPSGGVHNEQFF.

CDR3 loop: CASEGLAGVHNEQFF. Here the CDR3 DNA reads TGTGCCAGCGAGGGACTAGCGGGAGTCCACAATGAGCAGTTCTTC. The rearrangement joins TRBV28 to TRBJ2-1; 14 bases align to TRBD2. Trimming at V came to 8 bases and at J to 5 bases, leaving 5 bases not matched to a gene. Per germline, CDR1 MDHEN and CDR2 SYDVKM. CDR3 size: 15 residues.

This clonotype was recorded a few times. CDR3 coding DNA: TGTGCCAGCAGGGGGGACTGGAGAACTAGCACAGATACGCAGTATTTT. The encoded protein is CASRGDWRTSTDTQYF. The chain recombines TRBV28 with TRBJ2-3; the D gene is possibly TRBD2 (6 bases). This CDR3 has 16 amino acids. Germline-derived CDR1 and CDR2 are MDHEN and SYDVKM. Trimming removed 6 bases at V and 0 bases at J, with 16 bases between.

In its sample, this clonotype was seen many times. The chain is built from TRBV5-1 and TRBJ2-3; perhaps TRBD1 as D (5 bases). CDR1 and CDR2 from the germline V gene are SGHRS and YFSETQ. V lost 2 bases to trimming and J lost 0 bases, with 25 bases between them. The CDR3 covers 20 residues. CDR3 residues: CASSFRIMSGPTTSTDTQYF. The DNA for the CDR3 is TGCGCCAGCAGCTTTCGCATCATGTCAGGGCCGACGACTAGCACAGATACGCAGTATTTT. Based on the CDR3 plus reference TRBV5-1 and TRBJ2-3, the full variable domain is KAGVTQTPRYLIKTRGQQVTLSCSPISGHRSVSWYQQTPGQGLQFLFEYFSETQRNKGNFPGRFSGRQFSNSRSEMNVSTLELGDSALYLCASSFRIMSGPTTSTDTQYFGPGTRLTVL.

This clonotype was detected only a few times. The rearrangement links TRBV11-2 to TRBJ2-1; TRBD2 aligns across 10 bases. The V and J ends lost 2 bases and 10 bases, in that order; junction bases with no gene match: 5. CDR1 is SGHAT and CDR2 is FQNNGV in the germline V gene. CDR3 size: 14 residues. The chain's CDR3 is CASSLLAGDFEQFF. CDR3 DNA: TGTGCCAGCAGCTTACTAGCGGGAGATTTCGAGCAGTTCTTC. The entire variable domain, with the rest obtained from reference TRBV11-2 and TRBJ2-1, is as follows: EAGVAQSPRYKIIEKRQSVAFWCNPISGHATLYWYQQILGQGPKLLIQFQNNGVVDDSQLPKDRFSAERLKGVDSTLKIQPAKLEDSAVYLCASSLLAGDFEQFFGPGTRLTVL.

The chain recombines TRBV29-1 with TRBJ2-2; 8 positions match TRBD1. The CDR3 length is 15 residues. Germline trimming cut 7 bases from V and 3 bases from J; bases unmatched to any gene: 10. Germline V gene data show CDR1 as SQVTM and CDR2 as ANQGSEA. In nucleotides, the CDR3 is TGCAGCGGCGGTGACAGGGGCGGGCACACCGGGGAGCTGTTTTTT. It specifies CSGGDRGGHTGELFF.

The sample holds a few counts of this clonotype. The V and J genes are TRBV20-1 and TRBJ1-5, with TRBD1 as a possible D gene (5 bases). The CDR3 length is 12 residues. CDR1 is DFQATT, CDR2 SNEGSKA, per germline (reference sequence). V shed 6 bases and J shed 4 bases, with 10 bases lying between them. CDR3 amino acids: CSAGQLNQPQHF. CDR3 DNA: TGCAGTGCGGGGCAGTTGAATCAGCCCCAGCATTTT.

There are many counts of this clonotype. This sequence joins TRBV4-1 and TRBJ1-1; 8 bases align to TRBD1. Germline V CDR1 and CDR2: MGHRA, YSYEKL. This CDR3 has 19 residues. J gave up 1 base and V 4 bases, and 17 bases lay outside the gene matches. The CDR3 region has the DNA TGCGCCAGCAGCCTCGTTCACGGGACAGGAGGGGAAAAGAACACTGAAGCTTTCTTT. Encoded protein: CASSLVHGTGGEKNTEAFF.

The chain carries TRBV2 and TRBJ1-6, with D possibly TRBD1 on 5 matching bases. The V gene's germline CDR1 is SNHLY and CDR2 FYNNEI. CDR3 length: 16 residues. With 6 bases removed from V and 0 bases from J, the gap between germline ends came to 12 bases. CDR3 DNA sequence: TGTGCCAGCAGGACGGGACGGAGCTCCTATAATTCACCCCTCCACTTT. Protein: CASRTGRSSYNSPLHF.

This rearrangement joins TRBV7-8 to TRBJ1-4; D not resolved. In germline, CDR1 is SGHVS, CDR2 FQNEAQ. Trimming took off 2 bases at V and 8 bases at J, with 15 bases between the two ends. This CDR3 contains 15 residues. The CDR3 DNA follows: TGTGCCAGCAGCTTAATGAGACGGTCGGGCGAAAAACTGTTTTTT. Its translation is CASSLMRRSGEKLFF.

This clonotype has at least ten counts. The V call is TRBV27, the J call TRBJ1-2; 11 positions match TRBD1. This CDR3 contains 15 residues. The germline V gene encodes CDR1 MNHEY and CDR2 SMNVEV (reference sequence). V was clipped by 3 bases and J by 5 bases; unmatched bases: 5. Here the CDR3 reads CASSLSGTGGYGYTF. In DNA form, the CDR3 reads TGTGCCAGCAGTTTGAGCGGGACAGGGGGTTATGGCTACACCTTC.

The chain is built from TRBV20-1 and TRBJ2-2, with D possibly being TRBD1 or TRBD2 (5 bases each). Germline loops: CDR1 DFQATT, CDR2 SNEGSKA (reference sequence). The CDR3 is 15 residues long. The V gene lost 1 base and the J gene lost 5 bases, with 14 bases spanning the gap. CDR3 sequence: CSARGAGSGTGELFF. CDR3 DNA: TGCAGTGCTAGAGGGGCAGGGAGTGGGACCGGGGAGCTGTTTTTT.

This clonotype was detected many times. The CDR3 sequence: CASSLAGGQGGSPLHF. The CDR3, as DNA: TGTGCCAGCAGCTTAGCGGGGGGGCAGGGTGGTTCACCCCTCCACTTT. The V and J genes are TRBV7-2 and TRBJ1-6, with D maybe TRBD1 (6 bases). Trimming took 0 bases from V and 9 from J, leaving 15 bases between them. Germline CDR1 SGHTA, CDR2 FQGNSA. There are 16 residues in the CDR3.

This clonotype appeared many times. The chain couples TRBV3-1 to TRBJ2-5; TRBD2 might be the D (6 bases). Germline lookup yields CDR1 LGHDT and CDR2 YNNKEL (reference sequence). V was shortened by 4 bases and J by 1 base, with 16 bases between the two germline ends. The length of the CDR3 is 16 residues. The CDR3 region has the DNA TGTGCCAGCAGCCCCGAGGGGAGGAACTTCCAAGAGACCCAGTACTTC. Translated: CASSPEGRNFQETQYF.

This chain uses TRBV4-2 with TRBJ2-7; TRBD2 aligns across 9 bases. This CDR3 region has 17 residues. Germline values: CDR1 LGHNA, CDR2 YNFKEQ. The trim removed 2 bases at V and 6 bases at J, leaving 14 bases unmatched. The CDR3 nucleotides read TGTGCCAGCAGCCAAACCGTGACGGGACTAGCTACTTCCGAGCAGTACTTC. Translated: CASSQTVTGLATSEQYF.

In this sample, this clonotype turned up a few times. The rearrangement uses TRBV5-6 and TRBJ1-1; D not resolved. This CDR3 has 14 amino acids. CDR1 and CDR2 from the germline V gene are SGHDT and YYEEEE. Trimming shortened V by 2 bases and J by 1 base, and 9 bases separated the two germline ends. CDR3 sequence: CASSLYRKNTEAFF. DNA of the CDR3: TGTGCCAGCAGCTTATACAGAAAGAACACTGAAGCTTTCTTT.

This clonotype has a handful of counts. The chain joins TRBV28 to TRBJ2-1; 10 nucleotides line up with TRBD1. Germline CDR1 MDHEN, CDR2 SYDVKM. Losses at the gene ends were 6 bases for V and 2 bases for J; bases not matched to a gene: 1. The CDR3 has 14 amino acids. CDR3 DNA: TGTGCCAGCAGCGGACAGGGGGCCTACAATGAGCAGTTCTTC. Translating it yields CASSGQGAYNEQFF. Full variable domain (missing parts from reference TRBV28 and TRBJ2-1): DVKVTQSSRYLVKRTGEKVFLECVQDMDHENMFWYRQDPGLGLRLIYFSYDVKMKEKGDIPEGYSVSREKKERFSLILESASTNQTSMYLCASSGQGAYNEQFFGPGTRLTVL.

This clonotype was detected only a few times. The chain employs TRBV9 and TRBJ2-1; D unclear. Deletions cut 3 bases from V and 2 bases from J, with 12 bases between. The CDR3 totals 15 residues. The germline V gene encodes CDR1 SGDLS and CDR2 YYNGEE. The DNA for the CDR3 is TGTGCCAGCAGCGCACCACCACAACCCTACAATGAGCAGTTCTTC. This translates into CASSAPPQPYNEQFF.